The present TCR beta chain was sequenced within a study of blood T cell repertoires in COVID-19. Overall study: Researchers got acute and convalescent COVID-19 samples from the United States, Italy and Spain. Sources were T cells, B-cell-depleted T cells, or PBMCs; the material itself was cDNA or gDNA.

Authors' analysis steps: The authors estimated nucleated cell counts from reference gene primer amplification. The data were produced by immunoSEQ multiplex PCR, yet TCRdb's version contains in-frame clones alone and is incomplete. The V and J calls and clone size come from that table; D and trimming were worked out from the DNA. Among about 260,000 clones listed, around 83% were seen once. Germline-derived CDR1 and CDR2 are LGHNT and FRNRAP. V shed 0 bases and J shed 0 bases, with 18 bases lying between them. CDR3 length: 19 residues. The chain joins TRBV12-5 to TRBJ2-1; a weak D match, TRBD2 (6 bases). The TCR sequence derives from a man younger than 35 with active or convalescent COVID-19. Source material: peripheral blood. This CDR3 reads CASGLVRRGILSSYNEQFF. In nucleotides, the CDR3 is TGTGCTAGTGGTTTGGTACGGAGGGGCATACTCAGCTCCTACAATGAGCAGTTCTTC.